This TCR beta chain was recorded in a study of cytomegalovirus exposure and HLA in healthy donors. A remark on this clone: Its antigen is not known.

General study results and limits: Per a later analysis, HLA-associated TCR beta chains showed more clonal expansion than other, equally common TCR beta chains.

Germline V gene data show CDR1 as SGHTA and CDR2 as FQGNSA. This CDR3 is 15 amino acids long. V gave up 1 base and J gave up 2 bases, with 8 bases separating them. The PCR made use of 60 Vbeta and 13 Jbeta primers. Sequencing used immunoSEQ multiplex PCR; TCRdb keeps in-frame clones, though not all of them. Here the sample spans about 120,000 clones, around 80% being singletons. The TCR originated in a man aged 18 to 29 in good health and CMV-seronegative. Input material: PBMCs. This chain joins TRBV7-2 and TRBJ1-4, with a possible D match to TRBD1 (6 bases). The CDR3 sequence is CASSLVQGTNEKLFF. Here the CDR3 DNA reads TGTGCCAGCAGCTTAGTTCAGGGGACTAATGAAAAACTGTTTTTT.